The present entry profiles one TCR beta chain with its context. Its target is unknown. This record comes from a study of T cells in Graves' hyperthyroidism and ophthalmopathy. Study-wide points: Progression to ophthalmopathy was predicted a median of about 6.6 months early. Blood samples included most of the expanded thyroid clonotypes exceeding 0.001. Patients with ophthalmopathy were separated from those with stable hyperthyroidism by a 13 V-J model.

Template material for amplifying TCR beta CDR3 regions consisted of RNA transcripts. The primer set for the first-round RT-PCR of the TCR CDR3 was HTBI. Each CDR3 protein gets one entry after TCRdb re-called the multiplex PCR reads with MiXCR. The profile shows fewer than 300,000 distinct CDR3 sequences, around 15% of them singletons. This TCR came from a woman between 45 and 60 years old with Graves' hyperthyroidism that later progressed to Graves' ophthalmopathy. The sequenced material came from blood.

The CDR3 spells CASSPMTSGGTTQYF. The CDR3 nucleotides are TGTGCCAGCAGCCCGATGACTAGCGGGGGGACGACCCAGTACTTC. The genes are TRBV5-8 and TRBJ2-5, with 13 bases aligning to TRBD2. Per germline, CDR1 SGHTS and CDR2 YDEGEE. CDR3 size: 15 residues. V lost 4 bases to trimming and J lost 7 bases; unmatched junction nucleotides: 7.